These 13 T cell receptor beta chains were all obtained from the same sample, sequenced in a study of cytomegalovirus exposure and HLA in healthy donors. PCR was performed using 60 Vbeta and 13 Jbeta primers. Some clones are missing from TCRdb's copy, which holds only in-frame ones; the method was immunoSEQ multiplex PCR. The sample lists 150,000 to 200,000 clones; about 72% were seen once. The sample was PBMCs. The receptor source for this set is a human donor in good health.

The rearrangement joins TRBV6-1 to TRBJ1-4; D possibly corresponds to TRBD1 (6 bases). This CDR3 has 15 amino acids. V lost 5 bases to trimming and J lost 0 bases, with 10 bases between them. Germline CDR1 MNHNS, CDR2 SASEGT. The CDR3 sequence: CASSRTDPTNEKLFF. The CDR3 DNA reads as TGTGCCAGCAGTAGGACAGATCCAACTAATGAAAAACTGTTTTTT.

The rearrangement uses TRBV5-1 and TRBJ2-3; no reliable D call. Trimming took off 4 bases at V and 4 bases at J, with 10 bases between the two ends. Looked up from germline, CDR1 is SGHRS and CDR2 is YFSETQ. The CDR3 has 13 residues. The CDR3 DNA reads as TGCGCCAGCAGCCCAGGCCGCTCAGATACGCAGTATTTT. This translates into CASSPGRSDTQYF.

The CDR3 bases are TGCGCCAGCAGCCTCCGGGGGGTGGCCACTGAAGCTTTCTTT. Translated: CASSLRGVATEAFF. The chain links TRBV5-1 to TRBJ1-1; TRBD1 might be the D (5 bases). CDR1 is SGHRS, CDR2 YFSETQ, per germline. Trimming shortened V by 4 bases and J by 4 bases, and 14 bases separated the two germline ends. The CDR3 sequence is 14 residues long. The whole variable domain, remainder taken from reference TRBV5-1 and TRBJ1-1, is KAGVTQTPRYLIKTRGQQVTLSCSPISGHRSVSWYQQTPGQGLQFLFEYFSETQRNKGNFPGRFSGRQFSNSRSEMNVSTLELGDSALYLCASSLRGVATEAFFGQGTRLTVV.

The chain has TRBV7-3 and TRBJ1-3, with unresolved D. The V and J ends lost 1 base and 0 bases respectively, with 10 bases between them. The CDR3 length is 16 residues. Per germline, CDR1 SGHTA and CDR2 FQGTGA. CDR3 bases: TGTGCCAGCAGCTTAAACAGTCCCCTCTCTGGAAACACCATATATTTT. Protein product: CASSLNSPLSGNTIYF. Full variable domain (missing parts from reference TRBV7-3 and TRBJ1-3): GAGVSQTPSNKVTEKGKYVELRCDPISGHTALYWYRQSLGQGPEFLIYFQGTGAADDSGLPNDRFFAVRPEGSVSTLKIQRTERGDSAVYLCASSLNSPLSGNTIYFGEGSWLTVV.

The gene calls are TRBV23-1 and TRBJ2-2; the D is unclear. TRBV23-1 is classed as an ORF, of uncertain function. This CDR3 is 16 amino acids long. Trimming took 1 base from V and 2 from J, leaving 11 bases between them. The chain's CDR3 is CASSQYPPLNTGELFF. DNA for the CDR3: TGCGCCAGCAGTCAATACCCCCCACTTAACACCGGGGAGCTGTTTTTT.

V and J are TRBV4-1 and TRBJ2-5, with TRBD2 matching 12 bases. After removal of 0 bases from V and 2 bases from J, the junction contained 7 bases not matched to a gene. CDR1 is MGHRA, CDR2 YSYEKL, per germline. This CDR3 has 18 residues. The CDR3 sequence: CASSQDPRLAGDQETQYF. The CDR3 bases are TGCGCCAGCAGCCAAGATCCCAGACTAGCGGGGGATCAAGAGACCCAGTACTTC.

V and J are TRBV25-1 and TRBJ2-1; 8 bases align to TRBD2. The CDR3 is 14 amino acids. Unmatched junction bases numbered 4, after V lost 5 bases and J lost 4 bases. Germline CDR1 MGHDK, CDR2 SYGVNS. The CDR3 DNA sequence: TGTGCCAGCAGTATAGCGGGACTGTACAATGAGCAGTTCTTC. Its protein is CASSIAGLYNEQFF.

V is TRBV6-5 and J is TRBJ1-1; D unresolved. V dropped 4 bases and J dropped 1 base, with 7 bases sitting between them. The CDR3 is 13 amino acids. CDR1 MNHEY and CDR2 SVGAGI come from the germline V gene. The CDR3 sequence: CASSLQQNTEAFF. The DNA of the CDR3 is TGTGCCAGCAGTTTACAGCAGAACACTGAAGCTTTCTTT.

This chain joins TRBV7-2 and TRBJ1-2; maybe TRBD1 (6 bases). This CDR3 region has 15 residues. V lost 5 bases, J lost 8 bases, and 21 bases lay in between. CDR1 and CDR2 from the germline V gene are SGHTA and FQGNSA. CDR3 nucleotides: TGTGCCAGCAGCCCCCGGGGCGCAGGGGTAGGGGGCTACACCTTC. Translating it yields CASSPRGAGVGGYTF.

The chain uses TRBV18 and TRBJ2-3; 7 nucleotides agree with TRBD1. There are 15 residues in the CDR3. Germline V gene sequence: CDR1 KGHSH, CDR2 LQKENI. The V segment lost 6 bases and the J segment 5 bases; nucleotides outside the gene matches: 11. The chain's CDR3 is CASSWTGLGQDTQYF. The DNA of the CDR3 is TGTGCCAGCTCCTGGACAGGTCTTGGGCAAGATACGCAGTATTTT.

This CDR3 is CASSEALGGQSYEQYF. CDR3 nucleotide sequence: TGTGCCAGCAGTGAAGCGCTGGGGGGACAGAGCTACGAGCAGTACTTC. The chain uses TRBV2 and TRBJ2-7, with D tentatively TRBD1 (7 bases). Germline values: CDR1 SNHLY, CDR2 FYNNEI. V was cut by 0 bases and J by 3 bases, with 15 bases left in between. The CDR3 is 16 amino acids. Full variable domain (rest looked up from reference TRBV2 and TRBJ2-7): EPEVTQTPSHQVTQMGQEVILRCVPISNHLYFYWYRQILGQKVEFLVSFYNNEISEKSEIFDDQFSVERPDGSNFTLKIRSTKLEDSAMYFCASSEALGGQSYEQYFGPGTRLTVT.

The gene calls are TRBV7-9 and TRBJ1-3; D is unclear. Trimming removed 10 bases at V and 0 bases at J, with 19 bases between. The germline V gene encodes CDR1 SEHNR and CDR2 FQNEAQ (reference sequence). This CDR3 region has 16 residues. In nucleotides, the CDR3 is TGTGCCATCCCCCTCGACGGGTTTCCCTCTGGAAACACCATATATTTT. This encodes CAIPLDGFPSGNTIYF.

This sequence joins TRBV7-3 and TRBJ1-2; 8 positions agree with TRBD1. Germline V gives CDR1 SGHTA, CDR2 FQGTGA. This CDR3 has 15 amino acids. Trimming cost V 3 bases and J 4 bases; bases outside gene matches: 7. The CDR3, as DNA: TGTGCCAGCAGCTTGGATGGACAGGGAGGCTATGGCTACACCTTC. It encodes CASSLDGQGGYGYTF. The full variable domain, rest sourced from reference TRBV7-3 and TRBJ1-2, is GAGVSQTPSNKVTEKGKYVELRCDPISGHTALYWYRQSLGQGPEFLIYFQGTGAADDSGLPNDRFFAVRPEGSVSTLKIQRTERGDSAVYLCASSLDGQGGYGYTFGSGTRLTVV.